Shown below are 26 T cell receptor beta chains from a single sample sequenced in a study of blood T cell repertoires in COVID-19. TCRdb's copy holds only in-frame clones and misses some; the assay was immunoSEQ multiplex PCR. The sample includes fewer than 350,000 clones, about 86% of them seen just once. The sequenced sample was peripheral blood. Receptors were obtained from a woman aged 25 to 39 who had recovered from COVID-19.

J is TRBJ2-2 and V is TRBV5-4; TRBD1 might be the D (7 bases). CDR1 is SGHNT and CDR2 is YYREEE in the germline V gene (reference sequence). Trimming stripped 1 base from V and 6 bases from J, with 13 bases between. The CDR3 loop spans 15 amino acids. CDR3 DNA: TGTGCCAGCAGCTTGTCCAGGGGGGAGGCCGGGGAGCTGTTTTTT. Translation gives CASSLSRGEAGELFF.

This chain joins TRBV6-6 and TRBJ2-1; weak D call: TRBD2 (5 bases). The CDR3 is 16 residues long. CDR1 is MNHNY and CDR2 is SVGAGI in the germline V gene (reference sequence). Trimming removed 0 bases at V and 2 bases at J, with 11 bases between. The CDR3 bases are TGTGCCAGCAGTTACTCAAGCCTAGCCCCCTACAATGAGCAGTTCTTC. Translated, it gives CASSYSSLAPYNEQFF.

CDR3: CASSYKPGTASGNTIYF. CDR3 coding DNA: TGTGCCAGCAGCTACAAACCCGGGACTGCCTCTGGAAACACCATATATTTT. J is TRBJ1-3 and V is TRBV3-1 (or the pseudogene TRBV3-2); a weak D match, TRBD1 (5 bases). Trimming stripped 5 bases from V and 0 bases from J, with 17 bases between. This CDR3 spans 17 amino acids. Germline V gene data show CDR1 as LGHDT and CDR2 as YNNKEL (reference sequence).

The chain has TRBV5-1 and TRBJ2-1; 7 bases match TRBD1. With 3 bases clipped from V and 7 bases from J, the junction kept 7 bases outside the gene matches. The CDR3 consists of 14 residues. The germline gives CDR1 SGHRS, CDR2 YFSETQ. CDR3 amino acids: CASSWGTASNEQFF. CDR3 bases: TGCGCCAGCAGCTGGGGGACAGCCTCTAATGAGCAGTTCTTC.

The CDR3 nucleotides read TGTGCCAGCAGCCCCGGGGGGCTTATACCCGAGCAGTACTTC. Its translation: CASSPGGLIPEQYF. The V and J genes are TRBV13 and TRBJ2-7; TRBD2 might be the D (7 bases). The germline CDR1 and CDR2 sequences are PRHDT and FYEKMQ (reference sequence). The CDR3 sequence is 14 residues long. V lost 5 bases to trimming and J lost 6 bases, with 17 bases between them.

The chain uses TRBV11-2 and TRBJ1-1, with a tentative D call TRBD1 (6 bases). Germline V CDR1 and CDR2: SGHAT, FQNNGV. The CDR3 consists of 13 residues. Trimming cost V 5 bases and J 4 bases, with 11 bases left between them. The CDR3 here is CASSQQGGTEAFF. The CDR3 DNA follows: TGTGCCAGCAGCCAACAGGGCGGCACTGAAGCTTTCTTT.

This sequence joins TRBV23-1 and TRBJ2-3; D is undetermined. TRBV23-1 belongs to the ORF category, with a function that is uncertain. CDR3 length: 12 amino acids. V was shortened by 4 bases and J by 4 bases, with 6 bases between the two germline ends. CDR3 sequence: CASSLFADTQYF. In DNA form, the CDR3 reads TGCGCCAGCAGTCTATTCGCAGATACGCAGTATTTT.

This chain links TRBV7-2 with TRBJ2-7; TRBD2 aligns across 9 bases. V lost 6 bases to trimming and J lost 1 base; unmatched junction nucleotides: 4. Germline assignment: CDR1 SGHTA and CDR2 FQGNSA. The CDR3 is made up of 14 amino acids. The chain's CDR3 is CASRQTSGSYEQYF. For the CDR3, the DNA is TGTGCCAGCAGACAGACTAGCGGATCCTACGAGCAGTACTTC. The whole variable domain, filled in from reference TRBV7-2 and TRBJ2-7, reads GAGVSQSPSNKVTEKGKDVELRCDPISGHTALYWYRQSLGQGLEFLIYFQGNSAPDKSGLPSDRFSAERTGGSVSTLTIQRTQQEDSAVYLCASRQTSGSYEQYFGPGTRLTVT.

This clone showed up just a few times. This chain links TRBV6-4 with TRBJ2-3; no reliable D call. The germline V gene encodes CDR1 MRHNA and CDR2 SNTAGT. V was pared by 6 bases and J by 2 bases, with 3 bases between. This CDR3 is 11 amino acids long. Written as DNA, the CDR3 is TGTGCCAGCAGAGCCACAGATACGCAGTATTTT. It translates to CASRATDTQYF.

The chain links TRBV29-1 to TRBJ1-2, with TRBD1 matching 12 bases. The CDR3 extends over 15 amino acids. Unmatched junction bases numbered 9, after V lost 6 bases and J lost 4 bases. The V gene's germline CDR1 is SQVTM and CDR2 ANQGSEA. CDR3 DNA sequence: TGCAGCGTCGCTCCAGGGACAGGGGGCGGCTATGGCTACACCTTC. It encodes CSVAPGTGGGYGYTF.

V is TRBV3-1 (or the pseudogene TRBV3-2) and J is TRBJ2-7; the D is unclear. The CDR3 runs to 14 residues. Deletions cut 0 bases from V and 1 base from J, with 7 bases between. Germline V gene sequence: CDR1 LGHDT, CDR2 YNNKEL (reference sequence). This CDR3 reads CASSQEWASYEQYF. The CDR3 nucleotides read TGTGCCAGCAGCCAAGAGTGGGCATCCTACGAGCAGTACTTC.

This clone was seen a single time. The chain combines TRBV6-2 or TRBV6-3 with TRBJ1-5, with D maybe TRBD1 (6 bases). V was trimmed by 6 bases and J by 1 base, leaving 10 bases between them. CDR3 length equals 14 residues. Germline V gives CDR1 MNHEY, CDR2 SVGEGT. The CDR3 DNA follows: TGTGCCAGCAGCCTGGGGGCAAGCAATCAGCCCCAGCATTTT. Translation: CASSLGASNQPQHF.

V is TRBV19 and J is TRBJ2-3; D possibly corresponds to TRBD1 (6 bases). Trimming removed 3 bases from V and 1 base from J, with 11 bases in between. CDR1 is LNHDA, CDR2 SQIVND, per germline (reference sequence). The CDR3 runs to 15 residues. The CDR3 nucleotides are TGTGCCAGTAGTATCCCAGGGGAAGGCACAGATACGCAGTATTTT. Protein sequence: CASSIPGEGTDTQYF.

The DNA for the CDR3 is TGCGCCAGCAGCTTACAGGGGGGCTACAATGAGCAGTTCTTC. It encodes CASSLQGGYNEQFF. The genes are TRBV5-1 and TRBJ2-1; 8 bases fit TRBD1. J gave up 3 bases and V 2 bases, and 1 base lay outside the gene matches. CDR1 is SGHRS, CDR2 YFSETQ, per germline. The CDR3 consists of 14 residues.

The chain recombines TRBV9 with TRBJ1-1; D perhaps matches TRBD1 (5 bases). Trimming removed 0 bases from V and 4 bases from J, with 16 bases in between. The CDR3 runs 16 residues. Germline V CDR1 and CDR2: SGDLS, YYNGEE. CDR3 protein: CASSVGGRPRGTEAFF. The CDR3 DNA sequence: TGTGCCAGCAGCGTAGGGGGGAGGCCAAGGGGCACTGAAGCTTTCTTT. Supplemented by reference TRBV9 and TRBJ1-1, the full variable domain reads DSGVTQTPKHLITATGQRVTLRCSPRSGDLSVYWYQQSLDQGLQFLIQYYNGEERAKGNILERFSAQQFPDLHSELNLSSLELGDSALYFCASSVGGRPRGTEAFFGQGTRLTVV.

This chain links TRBV11-3 with TRBJ2-3; D might be TRBD2 (6 bases). CDR1 and CDR2 (germline): SGHNT, YENEEA. The CDR3 has 12 residues. Trimming pared 5 bases from V and 3 bases from J, leaving 6 bases between. In nucleotides, the CDR3 is TGTGCCAGCAGCGGGAGGACAGATACGCAGTATTTT. It encodes CASSGRTDTQYF.

The V call is TRBV7-2, the J call TRBJ1-5; D possibly corresponds to TRBD1 (6 bases). This CDR3 has 14 residues. Deletions cut 5 bases from V and 2 bases from J, with 10 bases between. Per germline, CDR1 SGHTA and CDR2 FQGNSA. This CDR3 reads CASSLSGGNQPQHF. CDR3 in DNA: TGTGCCAGCAGCCTATCAGGGGGCAATCAGCCCCAGCATTTT.

For this clone: The junction departs from germline at one end; a sequencing error may be responsible. This rearrangement joins TRBV12-3 or TRBV12-4 to TRBJ1-5; the D gene is possibly TRBD1 (5 bases). CDR3 length: 13 amino acids. The DNA for the CDR3 is TGTGCCAGCAGCTTAGCGGGGCGCAAGCCCCAGCATTTT. It translates to CASSLAGRKPQHF.

Concerning this clone: The junction does not match germline at one end; this may be a read error. This chain links TRBV9 with TRBJ2-2; D not certain. The length of the CDR3 is 12 residues. Germline loops: CDR1 SGDLS, CDR2 YYNGEE. The DNA for the CDR3 is TGTGCCAGCAGCGTTAACAGCGGGGAGCTGTTTTTT. It specifies CASSVNSGELFF.

This chain joins TRBV19 and TRBJ1-5; 9 nucleotides match TRBD1. The J segment lost 5 bases and the V segment lost 5 bases, leaving 16 bases of the junction unmatched. Germline loops: CDR1 LNHDA, CDR2 SQIVND (reference sequence). This CDR3 contains 18 residues. The CDR3 here is CASSRDRDVRWRDQPQHF. The CDR3 DNA reads TGTGCCAGTAGTCGGGACAGGGACGTCAGGTGGCGGGATCAGCCCCAGCATTTT.

This chain uses TRBV5-1 with TRBJ1-1; TRBD1 matches at 7 bases. CDR1 and CDR2 from the germline V gene are SGHRS and YFSETQ. J was trimmed by 7 bases and V by 8 bases; bases with no gene match: 8. The CDR3 totals 12 residues. CDR3 sequence (DNA): TGCGCCAGTTCCAGGGACAGCCTTGAAGCTTTCTTT. Its translation: CASSRDSLEAFF. The entire variable domain, with the rest obtained from reference TRBV5-1 and TRBJ1-1, is as follows: KAGVTQTPRYLIKTRGQQVTLSCSPISGHRSVSWYQQTPGQGLQFLFEYFSETQRNKGNFPGRFSGRQFSNSRSEMNVSTLELGDSALYLCASSRDSLEAFFGQGTRLTVV.

The chain carries TRBV7-2 and TRBJ2-2; TRBD1 agrees at 7 bases. Germline V CDR1 and CDR2: SGHTA, FQGNSA. The CDR3 sequence is 16 residues long. Germline trimming cut 3 bases from V and 0 bases from J; bases unmatched to any gene: 4. The DNA of the CDR3 is TGTGCCAGCAGCTTTCGTGGGACAGCGAACACCGGGGAGCTGTTTTTT. As protein: CASSFRGTANTGELFF.

This clone was observed a handful of times. The V call is TRBV5-1, the J call TRBJ2-7; TRBD1 agrees at 11 bases. V gave up 4 bases and J gave up 7 bases; unmatched junction bases: 10. Germline CDR1 reads SGHRS; CDR2 reads YFSETQ. The CDR3 sequence is 15 residues long. The CDR3 here is CASSPEGQGANEQYF. CDR3 coding DNA: TGCGCCAGCAGCCCAGAAGGACAGGGGGCTAATGAGCAGTACTTC.

The genes are TRBV6-5 and TRBJ2-1; 9 nucleotides line up with TRBD1. V lost 6 bases to trimming and J lost 6 bases; unmatched junction nucleotides: 3. The CDR3 extends over 13 amino acids. The V gene's germline CDR1 is MNHEY and CDR2 SVGAGI. The CDR3 here is CASRQQGANEQFF. The CDR3 coding sequence is TGTGCCAGCAGGCAACAGGGGGCCAATGAGCAGTTCTTC.

The CDR3 DNA follows: TGTGCCACCAGCAGACCGGAGGGGTACACTGAAGCTTTCTTT. As protein: CATSRPEGYTEAFF. This chain connects TRBV15 to TRBJ1-1, with TRBD1 as a possible D gene (5 bases). Deletions cut 2 bases from V and 3 bases from J, with 10 bases between. The germline V gene has CDR1 LNHNV and CDR2 YYDKDF (reference sequence). The CDR3 sequence is 14 residues long.

The CDR3 region is CASSVGASGRVQYF. DNA of the CDR3: TGTGCCAGTAGTGTTGGAGCTAGCGGGAGGGTTCAGTACTTC. The V and J genes are TRBV19 and TRBJ2-4; TRBD2 matches at 12 bases. Germline assignment: CDR1 LNHDA and CDR2 SQIVND (reference sequence). The CDR3 runs 14 residues. The junction had 7 bases not matched to a gene; V was cut back by 5 bases and J by 11 bases.